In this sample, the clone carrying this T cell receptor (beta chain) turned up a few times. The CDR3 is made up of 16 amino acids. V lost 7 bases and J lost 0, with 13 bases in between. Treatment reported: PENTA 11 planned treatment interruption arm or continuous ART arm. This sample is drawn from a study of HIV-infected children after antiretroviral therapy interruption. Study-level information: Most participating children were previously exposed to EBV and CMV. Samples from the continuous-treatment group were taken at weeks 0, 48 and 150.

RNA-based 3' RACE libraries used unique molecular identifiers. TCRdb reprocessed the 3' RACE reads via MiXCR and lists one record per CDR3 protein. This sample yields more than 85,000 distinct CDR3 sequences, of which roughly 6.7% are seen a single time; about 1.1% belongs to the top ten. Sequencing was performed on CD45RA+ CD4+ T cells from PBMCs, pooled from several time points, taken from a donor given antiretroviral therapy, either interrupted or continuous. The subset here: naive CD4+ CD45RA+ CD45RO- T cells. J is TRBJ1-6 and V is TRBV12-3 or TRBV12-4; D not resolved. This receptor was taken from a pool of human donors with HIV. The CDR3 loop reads CASKGPVSSYNSPLHF. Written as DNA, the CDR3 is TGTGCCAGCAAAGGACCGGTTAGCTCCTATAATTCACCCCTCCACTTT.